The clone carrying this T cell receptor beta chain has just a few counts. Its target is unknown. Other nucleotide sequences from this sample produce the same CDR3. The sample belongs to a study of OX40 agonist ivuxolimab in advanced cancers. Study-wide results and limits: The study found that CD8+ T cells averaged more expanded clones than CD4+.

V lost 0 bases to trimming and J lost 0 bases, with 3 bases between them. Looked up from germline, CDR1 is SGHRS and CDR2 is YFSETQ. The CDR3 spans 13 residues. Using immunoSEQ multiplex PCR, the repertoire was profiled, and TCRdb retains in-frame clones only, with some absent. The sample has under 70,000 clones; roughly 88% are singletons. Here the sequenced sample was CD4+ or CD8+ T cells sorted from blood, taken in a trial of the OX40 agonist ivuxolimab. The clonotype comes from an adult with an advanced solid tumor such as melanoma, head and neck, liver or kidney cancer. The chain employs TRBV5-1 and TRBJ1-1, with D uncertain. The CDR3 is CASSLDVNTEAFF. In nucleotides, the CDR3 is TGCGCCAGCAGCTTGGATGTGAACACTGAAGCTTTCTTT.